This T cell receptor beta chain was identified during a study of CD8+ T cells in alopecia areata. Once RNA had been extracted, it was reverse transcribed into cDNA to act as the sequencing template. Data came from immunoSEQ multiplex PCR; TCRdb stores just in-frame clones and leaves some out. The repertoire has over 150,000 clones, 58% of them found once; the top ten carry approximately 5.1%. With 6 bases removed from V and 7 bases from J, the gap between germline ends came to 15 bases. The CDR3 totals 13 residues. Germline V gene sequence: CDR1 MNHEY, CDR2 SMNVEV (reference sequence). Overall study findings and caveats: Scalp clonality and expanded CD8+ clones among the top 100 were significantly decreased by tofacitinib. Many expanded lesional clones remained in scalp and blood on tofacitinib. In lesional scalp, particularly from alopecia totalis/universalis, clonality was higher than in normal scalp.

Treatment here: oral pan-JAK inhibitor, 5-10 mg twice daily. This clone was seen only a few times. Its antigen is as yet unknown. Sample: CD4+ T cells sorted from blood, taken at week 24, from a patient treated with tofacitinib. The clonotype comes from a human donor with alopecia areata. The rearrangement uses TRBV27 and TRBJ1-2; D ambiguous. The DNA of the CDR3 is TGTGCCAGCAGGCCCCAGGTGTCTTCTGGCTACACCTTC. Its protein product is CASRPQVSSGYTF.